This T cell receptor (beta chain) was sequenced during a study of CD8+CD57+ T cells in acquired aplastic anemia. Of note for this clonotype: Its specificity is unknown.

This CDR3 region has 16 residues. The germline V gene has CDR1 DFQATT and CDR2 SNEGSKA (reference sequence). V was trimmed by 0 bases and J by 5 bases, leaving 20 bases between them. Patients selected for sequencing had displayed CD8+CD57+ cell expansion by flow cytometry. The diagnosis in all patients was severe acquired aplastic anemia. Patients were untreated when blood was sampled. The template used for profiling TCR beta VDJ and CDR3 was genomic DNA. TCRdb recomputed calls from the reads with MiXCR, one row per CDR3 protein. Of 160,000 or so distinct CDR3 sequences listed, about 45% are singletons. Study-wide results and limits: The study found no significant CD8+ Simpson's diversity difference between patients and controls.

The sample comprised sorted CD4+, CD8+, or CD8+CD57+ T cells (not recorded which) from PBMCs. This clonotype originated in a human donor with aplastic anemia. V and J are TRBV20-1 and TRBJ2-7; weak D call: TRBD1 (5 bases). CDR3 bases: TGCAGTGCTAGAGATCAGATCCGGCCTTCCAGGGACGAGCAGTACTTC. As protein: CSARDQIRPSRDEQYF.